One TCR beta chain is described in this entry. The antigen this receptor binds is unknown. Per-base quality was not reported, and no clone a single base away is much larger than it. Via the germline V gene, CDR1 is KGHSH and CDR2 LQKENI. The V and J ends are trimmed by 6 bases and 2 bases, leaving 17 bases between them. The CDR3 covers 15 residues, taking in both the cysteine and the phenylalanine. CDR3 DNA is the only sequence kept; it has 45 bases, read in frame from the first base. The immunoSEQ Assay, a bias-controlled multiplex PCR, was used to amplify TCRbeta CDR3 regions from genomic DNA. The study's processing was this. Nucleated cell counts per sample were estimated from amplification of reference gene primers within the assay. To quantify the absolute abundance of each unique TCRbeta CDR3 rearrangement, sequence reads were collapsed and filtered. For each sample, productive Simpson clonality was calculated as the square root of Simpson's diversity index across productive rearrangements. This immuneACCESS table, as held by TCRdb, lists in-frame sequences with V and J called but not all clones. Of the missing ones, under half trace to an unresolved V gene in checked studies; the others have no known cause. V and J calls and clone size come straight from that table; D and trimming were deduced from the DNA. The sample contains roughly 140,000 clones, around nine tenths of them found a single time. The ten largest clones capture 3.5% to 5.5% of the sample.

This entry comes from a study of blood T cell repertoires in COVID-19 (dated by TCRdb to about 2020). Some background on the complete study: The collaborator samples originated in the United States, Italy and Spain and spanned the acute and convalescent phases of COVID-19. The material from the prospective study consisted of cDNA or gDNA derived from T cells, B-cell-depleted T cells, or PBMCs. Subjects who had been exposed to COVID-19, were actively infected with it, or had recovered from it provided the deeply sampled blood TCRbeta repertoires that made up the dataset. A freely available public database, intended as a resource for researchers studying the immune response to SARS-CoV-2, is where the repertoires were released. Samples came from the ongoing ImmuneRACE study (first 160 participants) plus 1,254 subjects from 6 global collaborators. Nearly every sample came with metadata listing a de-identified subject ID, COVID-19 status, age in years and sex. Where available, HLA class I and class II types were taken from metadata supplied by the sample provider and were not determined by assay-based typing. Broad study findings and their caveats: Clinical and demographic metadata were provided uncurated, with the amount varying by source and participant.

Collaborating institutions collected whole blood in K2EDTA tubes following their own protocols. For TCRbeta analysis, collaborators shipped samples as frozen whole blood, isolated PBMCs, or DNA extracted from either of those sample types. Here the chain combines TRBV18 and TRBJ2-7; TRBD1 is a weak D gene call, 5 bases matching. This TCR was sampled from a woman aged 35 to 49 with acute or convalescent COVID-19. Input material: peripheral blood. The CDR3 protein: CASSPLQGKTYEQYF. The DNA is as follows: TGTGCCAGCTCGCCTCTCCAGGGAAAAACCTACGAGCAGTACTTC.